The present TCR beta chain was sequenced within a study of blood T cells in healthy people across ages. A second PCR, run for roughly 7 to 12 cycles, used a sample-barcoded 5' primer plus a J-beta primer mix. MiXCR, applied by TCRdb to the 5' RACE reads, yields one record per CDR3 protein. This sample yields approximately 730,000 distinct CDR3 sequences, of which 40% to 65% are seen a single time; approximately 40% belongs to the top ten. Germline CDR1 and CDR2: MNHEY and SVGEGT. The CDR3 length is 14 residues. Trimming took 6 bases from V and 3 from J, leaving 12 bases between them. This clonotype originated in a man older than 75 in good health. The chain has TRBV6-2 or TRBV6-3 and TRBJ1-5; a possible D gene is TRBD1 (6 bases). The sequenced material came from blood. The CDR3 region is CASRDRSFNQPQHF. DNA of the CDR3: TGTGCCAGCAGAGACAGGTCCTTCAATCAGCCCCAGCATTTT.